This paragraph covers one TCR beta chain sequence. Germline CDR1 MGHRA, CDR2 YSYEKL. Trimming shortened V by 4 bases and J by 3 bases, and 10 bases separated the two germline ends. The CDR3 contains 15 residues. The sample is drawn from a study of blood T cell repertoires in COVID-19. Assay used: immunoSEQ multiplex PCR; TCRdb lists only in-frame clones, some missing. Of 250,000 to 350,000 clones in the sample, over 85% were seen once. Sequencing used PBMCs or T cells enriched from blood (not recorded which). The sequence was collected from a woman aged 45-65 years who had been exposed to COVID-19. The V and J genes are TRBV4-1 and TRBJ2-6; D may be TRBD2 (6 bases). The CDR3 reads CASSPRERGANVLTF. Here the CDR3 DNA reads TGCGCCAGCAGCCCCCGGGAGCGTGGGGCCAACGTCCTGACTTTC.